The clone carrying this T cell receptor (beta chain) was counted only a few times. The sample comes from a study of T cell changes during pregnancy in multiple sclerosis. J was trimmed by 4 bases and V by 6 bases; bases with no gene match: 3. Germline CDR1 MDHEN, CDR2 SYDVKM. The CDR3 length is 14 residues. Some clones are missing from TCRdb's copy, which holds only in-frame ones; the method was immunoSEQ multiplex PCR. The data contain 110,000 or so clones, 80% to 95% of them singletons. The source is a female donor with multiple sclerosis, enrolled in a pregnancy study. The rearrangement joins TRBV28 to TRBJ1-1; 12 bases map to TRBD1. The sample consisted of peripheral blood, taken before pregnancy. Written as DNA, the CDR3 is TGTGCCAGCAGGGGACAGGGGGCGAGCACTGAAGCTTTCTTT. Protein sequence: CASRGQGASTEAFF.